Described below is a single TCR beta chain sequence and its context. This entry comes from a study of control samples from healthy donors and cancer patients. The CDR3 loop spans 16 amino acids. V lost 1 base, J lost 6 bases, and 16 bases lay in between. Germline V lookup: CDR1 MNHEY, CDR2 SMNVEV (reference sequence). TCRdb's copy holds only in-frame clones and misses some; the assay was immunoSEQ multiplex PCR. The table has roughly 130,000 clones, roughly 92% seen once; the top ten hold roughly 12%. V is TRBV27 and J is TRBJ2-1, with D perhaps TRBD1 (6 bases). This TCR derives from a man under 40 in good health. Specimen: blood. The CDR3 DNA reads TGTGCCAGCAGTTTATGGTTGGGCCAGGGGATCAATGAGCAGTTCTTC. Its translation is CASSLWLGQGINEQFF.